The next 20 T cell receptor beta chains were all read from a single sample in a study of blood T cell repertoires in COVID-19. Clones were sequenced by immunoSEQ multiplex PCR, and TCRdb holds only the in-frame ones, with some missing. The sample has about 100,000 clones, around four fifths seen once. Material: peripheral blood. The receptors were sampled from a man aged 70 or older with active or convalescent COVID-19.

This chain connects TRBV2 to TRBJ2-5; D is possibly TRBD2 (5 bases). CDR1 is SNHLY, CDR2 FYNNEI, per germline. CDR3 length: 14 amino acids. With 7 bases removed from V and 1 base from J, the gap between germline ends came to 13 bases. CDR3 loop: CASTFEGFQETQYF. The CDR3 nucleotides read TGTGCCAGCACCTTTGAGGGATTCCAAGAGACCCAGTACTTC. Combining the CDR3 with reference TRBV2 and TRBJ2-5 gives the whole variable domain EPEVTQTPSHQVTQMGQEVILRCVPISNHLYFYWYRQILGQKVEFLVSFYNNEISEKSEIFDDQFSVERPDGSNFTLKIRSTKLEDSAMYFCASTFEGFQETQYFGPGTRLLVL.

CDR3 sequence (DNA): TGTGCCAGCAGCTTAGAGTTCGGGAGCTCCTACAATGAGCAGTTCTTC. This sequence encodes CASSLEFGSSYNEQFF. The V call is TRBV11-2, the J call TRBJ2-1; D is perhaps TRBD2 (6 bases). CDR3 length equals 16 residues. Between the trimmed V and J ends, which lost 0 bases and 0 bases, there was a span of 9 bases. Germline-derived CDR1 and CDR2 are SGHAT and FQNNGV.

This clone appeared once. This chain uses TRBV19 with TRBJ2-5; weak D call: TRBD1 (6 bases). Germline V gene sequence: CDR1 LNHDA, CDR2 SQIVND (reference sequence). The CDR3 runs to 15 residues. V lost 5 bases and J 4 bases, leaving 17 bases between the germline ends. CDR3 amino acids: CASSAAQGISETQYF. For the CDR3, the DNA is TGTGCCAGTAGTGCGGCACAGGGAATATCAGAGACCCAGTACTTC.

This clone was counted between two and nine times. The chain recombines TRBV14 with TRBJ2-2; TRBD2 is a possible D gene (6 bases). The CDR3 runs to 16 residues. The V and J ends lost 2 bases and 0 bases respectively, with 10 bases between them. CDR1 and CDR2 from the germline V gene are SGHDN and FVKESK. CDR3 residues: CASSQREVSNTGELFF. The CDR3 bases are TGTGCCAGCAGCCAAAGGGAGGTCTCGAACACCGGGGAGCTGTTTTTT.

This clone was counted only a few times. This chain joins TRBV19 and TRBJ2-1; TRBD2 is a possible D gene (6 bases). The germline V gene encodes CDR1 LNHDA and CDR2 SQIVND (reference sequence). CDR3 length: 14 amino acids. Trimming stripped 7 bases from V and 0 bases from J, with 10 bases between. This CDR3 reads CASIGRSSYNEQFF. CDR3 DNA: TGTGCCAGTATAGGGAGGAGCTCCTACAATGAGCAGTTCTTC.

V gene TRBV11-2 combines with J gene TRBJ1-3, with D perhaps matching TRBD1 (5 bases). V was trimmed by 5 bases and J by 3 bases, leaving 17 bases between them. Germline V gene data show CDR1 as SGHAT and CDR2 as FQNNGV. The CDR3 covers 16 residues. The CDR3 here is CASSLSSGQGGNTIYF. Written as DNA, the CDR3 is TGTGCCAGCAGCCTTTCATCAGGCCAGGGTGGAAACACCATATATTTT.

The sample holds one count of this clone. This rearrangement joins TRBV3-1 (or the pseudogene TRBV3-2) to TRBJ2-2, with 9 nucleotides matching TRBD2. CDR3 length: 19 amino acids. After removal of 1 base from V and 2 bases from J, the junction contained 11 bases not matched to a gene. CDR1 and CDR2 from the germline V gene are LGHDT and YNNKEL (reference sequence). In nucleotides, the CDR3 is TGTGCCAGCAGCCAAGGCCCGTGGCTAGCGGGGCTAAACACCGGGGAGCTGTTTTTT. Translation: CASSQGPWLAGLNTGELFF.

The chain couples TRBV3-1 (or the pseudogene TRBV3-2) to TRBJ1-6; TRBD1 agrees at 10 bases. This CDR3 is 14 amino acids long. Germline assignment: CDR1 LGHDT and CDR2 YNNKEL (reference sequence). The V gene end was trimmed by 4 bases and the J gene end by 10 bases; junction bases not matched to a gene: 4. In nucleotides, the CDR3 is TGTGCCAGCAGCCGAGGACAGGGGGTATCACCCCTCCACTTT. Translation: CASSRGQGVSPLHF.

This rearrangement joins TRBV7-9 to TRBJ1-1; D is unclear. V dropped 5 bases and J dropped 4 bases, with 14 bases sitting between them. The length of the CDR3 is 14 residues. The germline gives CDR1 SEHNR, CDR2 FQNEAQ (reference sequence). CDR3: CASSPGWSGTEAFF. In DNA, the CDR3 is TGTGCCAGCAGCCCCGGGTGGTCTGGCACTGAAGCTTTCTTT.

This clone has only one observation. The rearrangement links TRBV7-9 to TRBJ1-5; 7 bases line up with TRBD1. The length of the CDR3 is 14 residues. V lost 5 bases, J lost 4 bases, and 5 bases stayed unmatched. Germline V gives CDR1 SEHNR, CDR2 FQNEAQ (reference sequence). The CDR3 here is CASSQGGANQPQHF. The CDR3 DNA reads as TGTGCCAGCAGCCAGGGGGGAGCTAATCAGCCCCAGCATTTT.

This clone was seen more than once but under ten times. The V and J genes are TRBV18 and TRBJ1-5; perhaps TRBD1 as D (5 bases). V lost 4 bases and J lost 6, with 13 bases in between. This CDR3 contains 14 residues. Germline CDR1 reads KGHSH; CDR2 reads LQKENI. The CDR3 DNA sequence: TGTGCCAGCTCACGAAGCAGGGAGGGTCAGCCCCAGCATTTT. Amino acids: CASSRSREGQPQHF. The variable domain in full, completed from reference TRBV18 and TRBJ1-5, reads NAGVMQNPRHLVRRRGQEARLRCSPMKGHSHVYWYRQLPEEGLKFMVYLQKENIIDESGMPKERFSAEFPKEGPSILRIQQVVRGDSAAYFCASSRSREGQPQHFGDGTRLSIL.

V and J are TRBV24-1 and TRBJ2-2; tentatively, D is TRBD2 (5 bases). This CDR3 is 16 amino acids long. The germline CDR1 and CDR2 sequences are KGHDR and SFDVKD. The V and J ends lost 5 bases and 6 bases respectively, with 18 bases between them. CDR3 in amino acids: CATSGLGRTEAGELFF. CDR3 DNA: TGTGCCACCAGTGGGCTCGGACGCACGGAGGCCGGGGAGCTGTTTTTT.

This chain uses TRBV19 with TRBJ2-5, with TRBD2 matching 10 bases. V was clipped by 6 bases and J by 5 bases; unmatched bases: 6. The germline V gene has CDR1 LNHDA and CDR2 SQIVND (reference sequence). This CDR3 has 14 residues. CDR3 in amino acids: CASRSGRAAETQYF. CDR3 nucleotide sequence: TGTGCCAGTAGAAGCGGGAGGGCTGCCGAGACCCAGTACTTC.

The V call is TRBV7-8, the J call TRBJ2-2; weak D call: TRBD1 (7 bases). This CDR3 is 17 amino acids long. Trimming removed 2 bases from V and 6 bases from J, with 19 bases in between. Germline lookup yields CDR1 SGHVS and CDR2 FQNEAQ. The CDR3 bases are TGTGCCAGCAGCTTATTTGGGATCGACAGGGACTCCGGGGAGCTGTTTTTT. Translation: CASSLFGIDRDSGELFF. Filled out from reference TRBV7-8 and TRBJ2-2, the complete variable domain reads GAGVSQSPRYKVAKRGQDVALRCDPISGHVSLFWYQQALGQGPEFLTYFQNEAQLDKSGLPSDRFFAERPEGSVSTLKIQRTQQEDSAVYLCASSLFGIDRDSGELFFGEGSRLTVL.

Here the CDR3 reads CASSPDRGTYNEQFF. For the CDR3, the DNA is TGTGCCAGCAGCCCCGACAGGGGGACCTACAATGAGCAGTTCTTC. The chain has TRBV7-2 and TRBJ2-1, with 9 bases identical to TRBD1. The germline V gene encodes CDR1 SGHTA and CDR2 FQGNSA. V lost 5 bases to trimming and J lost 2 bases; unmatched junction nucleotides: 4. There are 15 residues in the CDR3.

This chain joins TRBV20-1 and TRBJ1-2, with a tentative D call TRBD1 (5 bases). V was pared by 3 bases and J by 7 bases, with 15 bases between. The V gene's germline CDR1 is DFQATT and CDR2 SNEGSKA (reference sequence). The CDR3 is 13 amino acids. The CDR3 nucleotides are TGCAGTGCTAGTCCTTCGACAGCTCGTGGCTACACCTTC. Its protein product is CSASPSTARGYTF.

V usage is TRBV19 and J usage is TRBJ1-1; D ambiguous. This CDR3 is built from 14 residues. Germline V gene sequence: CDR1 LNHDA, CDR2 SQIVND (reference sequence). Trimming removed 1 base at V and 4 bases at J, with 10 bases between. CDR3 in DNA: TGTGCCAGTAGTATAGGAAGAAGGAGCACTGAAGCTTTCTTT. This encodes CASSIGRRSTEAFF.

The V and J genes are TRBV5-4 and TRBJ1-1; no firm D call. Germline-derived CDR1 and CDR2 are SGHNT and YYREEE (reference sequence). Trimming left V 0 bases short and J 0 bases short, with 6 bases between. The CDR3 is made up of 14 amino acids. The CDR3, as DNA: TGTGCCAGCAGCTTGGAACTCCTGAACACTGAAGCTTTCTTT. It is translated as CASSLELLNTEAFF.

The chain uses TRBV24-1 and TRBJ2-2, with a tentative D call TRBD1 (6 bases). CDR3 size: 15 residues. The germline gives CDR1 KGHDR, CDR2 SFDVKD. Trimming stripped 4 bases from V and 7 bases from J, with 15 bases between. CDR3 protein: CATSDLQGFGGELFF. CDR3 sequence (DNA): TGTGCCACCAGTGACCTACAGGGCTTCGGCGGGGAGCTGTTTTTT.

The chain has TRBV19 and TRBJ1-6, with a weak D call TRBD1 (6 bases). V was pared by 5 bases and J by 4 bases, with 12 bases between. CDR1 and CDR2 from the germline V gene are LNHDA and SQIVND (reference sequence). The CDR3 has 15 amino acids. This chain's CDR3 is CASSPRTEYNSPLHF. The CDR3 region has the DNA TGTGCCAGTAGTCCAAGGACAGAATATAATTCACCCCTCCACTTT.